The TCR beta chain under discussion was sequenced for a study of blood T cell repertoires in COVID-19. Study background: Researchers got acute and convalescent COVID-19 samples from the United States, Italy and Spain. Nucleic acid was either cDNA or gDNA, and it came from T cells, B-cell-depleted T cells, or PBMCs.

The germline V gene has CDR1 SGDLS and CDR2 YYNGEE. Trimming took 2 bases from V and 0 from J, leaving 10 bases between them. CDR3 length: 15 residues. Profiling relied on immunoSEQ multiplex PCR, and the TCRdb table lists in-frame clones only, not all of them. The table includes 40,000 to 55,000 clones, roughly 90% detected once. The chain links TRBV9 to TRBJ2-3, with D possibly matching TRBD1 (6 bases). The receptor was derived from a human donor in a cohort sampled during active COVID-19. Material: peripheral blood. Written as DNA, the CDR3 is TGTGCCAGCAGCGTGACGGGACAAAGCACAGATACGCAGTATTTT. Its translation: CASSVTGQSTDTQYF.